This record covers a single T cell receptor (beta chain). Its target antigen remains unknown. The sample holds no much larger clone one base away, and base qualities are not on file. There are 17 amino acids in the CDR3, from cysteine to phenylalanine inclusive. The DNA shown is the 51-base CDR3, in frame from base 1. Germline trimming: 3 bases from V, 3 bases from J; junction bases outside gene matches: 7. Looking up the germline V gene (reference sequence) yields CDR1 DFQATT and CDR2 SNEGSKA. This specimen belongs to a study of blood T cell repertoires in COVID-19 (dated by TCRdb to the early 2020s). About the study as a whole: Samples from collaborators originated in the United States, Italy and Spain and spanned both the acute and convalescent phases of COVID-19. The prospective study material was composed of cDNA or gDNA derived from T cells, B-cell-depleted T cells, or PBMCs. Where available, HLA class I and class II types were taken from metadata supplied by the sample provider and were not determined by assay-based typing. Subjects who had been exposed to COVID-19, were actively infected with it, or had recovered from it provided the deeply sampled blood TCRbeta repertoires that made up the dataset. A freely available public database, intended as a resource for researchers studying the immune response to SARS-CoV-2, is where the repertoires were released. Sample metadata almost always included a de-identified subject ID, COVID-19 status, age in years and sex. The samples were drawn from the first 160 participants of the ongoing ImmuneRACE study and from 950 to 1,500 subjects provided by 6 global collaborators.

The immunoSEQ Assay, a bias-controlled multiplex PCR, was used to amplify TCRbeta CDR3 regions from genomic DNA. Per the original workflow: Within the assay, amplification of reference gene primers was used to estimate how many nucleated cells each sample contained. Sequence reads were collapsed and filtered to measure the absolute abundance of every unique TCRbeta CDR3 rearrangement. Productive Simpson clonality was computed per sample as the square root of Simpson's diversity index over productive rearrangements. TCRdb mirrors the immuneACCESS table, restricted to in-frame sequences. Some clones are absent from its copies; in checked studies, under half trace to an unresolved V gene, and the reason for the others is unknown. Clone size and V and J calls were adopted from that table, with D and trimming inferred from the DNA. The sample profile shows roughly 180,000 clones; roughly 87% of them were found once. The ten most abundant clones make up 11% of the sample.

The study at large found these results: The quantity of clinical and demographic metadata differed by source and by participant and was supplied without curation.

Participants in the prospective study were aged roughly 18 to 95 years, lived in about two dozen United States geographic areas, and enrolled through a virtual design. Cohort assignment in the prospective study relied on participant-reported clinical history from a screening survey and a study questionnaire. Recovered participants in ImmuneRACE Cohort 3 were defined by two consecutive negative NP/OP PCR tests, clearance by a healthcare professional, or resolution of symptoms. Mobile phlebotomists in the prospective study collected whole blood, serum and a nasopharyngeal or oropharyngeal swab from every participant. Participants in the prospective study had the option to provide additional blood draws and questionnaires over a roughly two-month period. Before DNA extraction, prospective study blood samples were shipped either frozen or at room temperature.

Sequencing input: PBMCs or T cells enriched from blood (not recorded which). This sequence originates from a man over 45 who had recovered from COVID-19. The chain joins TRBV20-1 to TRBJ2-5; 16 bases in between match TRBD2. For the CDR3, the sequence is CSASSGLAGGPEETQYF. The base sequence is TGCAGTGCTAGTTCGGGACTAGCGGGAGGGCCTGAAGAGACCCAGTACTTC.